The entry below describes one T cell receptor (beta chain). Its antigen is as yet unknown. Time point denoted: newly diagnosed GD, antithyroid drugs for less than 3 months. RNA extracted from PBMCs served as the sequencing template. The length of the CDR3 is 16 residues. V gave up 5 bases and J gave up 2 bases; unmatched junction bases: 6. This sample is part of a study of regulatory T cells in long-lasting Graves disease. Overall study results and limits: When disease was persistent, TRBV28, TRBJ1-2 and TRBJ2-5 were the favored segments.

CDR3-region Arm-PCR and iRepertoire HTBI primers produced the TCR beta libraries. In the study's own analysis: Identified across the samples were 62 TRBV segments and 14 TRBJ segments. TCRdb reprocessed the multiplex PCR reads with MiXCR, giving one entry per CDR3 protein. The V and J calls come from TCRdb's annotation, not from the publication. The repertoire has fewer than 500,000 distinct CDR3 sequences, 15% to 20% of them found once; the top ten carry 12%. The data also belong to a second study, concerning T cells in Graves' hyperthyroidism and ophthalmopathy. That paper notes: HTBI primers were used for first-round RT-PCR of the TCR CDR3.

J is TRBJ2-3 and V is TRBV12-3 or TRBV12-4, with TRBD1 matching 11 bases. The source of this sequence is a man in his forties with Graves disease. The material sequenced was peripheral blood mononuclear cells (PBMCs), taken at new diagnosis, from a patient treated with antithyroid drugs. The CDR3 DNA reads TGTGCCAGCAGTGCGGGACAGGGGGGGACCACAGATACGCAGTATTTT. Translating gives CASSAGQGGTTDTQYF.